The next 18 T cell receptor beta chains were all read from a single sample in a study of blood T cell repertoires in COVID-19. Profiling relied on immunoSEQ multiplex PCR, and the TCRdb table lists in-frame clones only, not all of them. The sample shows some 140,000 clones, 84% of them seen only once. The specimen sequenced was PBMCs or T cells enriched from blood (not recorded which). These receptors were taken from a man between 40 and 49 years old with acute COVID-19.

The chain joins TRBV5-6 to TRBJ2-1; a weak D match, TRBD1 (6 bases). Germline CDR1 reads SGHDT; CDR2 reads YYEEEE. Trimming removed 1 base from V and 7 bases from J, with 18 bases in between. The CDR3 contains 16 residues. CDR3 in amino acids: CASSLLARGLGNEQFF. CDR3 DNA sequence: TGTGCCAGCAGCTTGTTGGCTAGGGGGTTGGGGAATGAGCAGTTCTTC. Full variable domain (remainder filled in from reference TRBV5-6 and TRBJ2-1): DAGVTQSPTHLIKTRGQQVTLRCSPKSGHDTVSWYQQALGQGPQFIFQYYEEEERQRGNFPDRFSGHQFPNYSSELNVNALLLGDSALYLCASSLLARGLGNEQFFGPGTRLTVL.

The chain combines TRBV7-2 with TRBJ2-5; TRBD1 aligns across 10 bases. V lost 1 base and J lost 6; bases outside the gene matches: 2. This CDR3 is 14 amino acids long. Germline values: CDR1 SGHTA, CDR2 FQGNSA. The CDR3 sequence is CASSLGTGGQTQYF. As DNA, the CDR3 is TGTGCCAGCAGCTTAGGGACAGGGGGGCAGACCCAGTACTTC.

The gene calls are TRBV4-3 and TRBJ1-2; 9 bases line up with TRBD1. V lost 4 bases, J lost 8 bases, and 11 bases stayed unmatched. The CDR3 sequence is 15 residues long. Germline V gives CDR1 LGHNA, CDR2 YSLEER. The CDR3 nucleotides read TGCGCCAGCAGCCCCGCCCACAGGGGGCAGAGGGGCTACACCTTC. This translates into CASSPAHRGQRGYTF.

V and J are TRBV12-3 or TRBV12-4 and TRBJ2-1; D is perhaps TRBD2 (5 bases). The CDR3 spans 11 residues. V was cut by 2 bases and J by 12 bases, with 8 bases left in between. The CDR3 loop is CASSLTRAQFF. In DNA form, the CDR3 reads TGTGCCAGCAGTTTAACGAGGGCGCAGTTCTTC.

CDR3 bases: TGCGCCAGCAGCCAACTAGCGGGACAAGAGACCCAGTACTTC. Amino acid sequence: CASSQLAGQETQYF. The chain is built from TRBV4-1 and TRBJ2-5, with 9 bases aligning to TRBD2. CDR3 length equals 14 residues. Germline loops: CDR1 MGHRA, CDR2 YSYEKL. The ends lost 2 bases at V and 2 bases at J; junction bases unmatched: 0.

This chain connects TRBV28 to TRBJ1-5, with D possibly TRBD1 on 6 matching bases. The CDR3 has 17 amino acids. V lost 6 bases and J lost 6, with 24 bases in between. The germline V gene encodes CDR1 MDHEN and CDR2 SYDVKM. The CDR3: CASSPLLYRAQSQPQHF. The CDR3 DNA reads TGTGCCAGCAGCCCCCTCCTTTACAGGGCGCAGAGTCAGCCCCAGCATTTT.

The CDR3 bases are TGCAGCGTTGGCATGGCAGGGGAGGGAAACACCATATATTTT. Residues: CSVGMAGEGNTIYF. The chain joins TRBV29-1 to TRBJ1-3; D may be TRBD1 (6 bases). With 4 bases removed from V and 4 bases from J, the gap between germline ends came to 14 bases. CDR1 is SQVTM and CDR2 is ANQGSEA in the germline V gene. This CDR3 is built from 14 residues.

This chain uses TRBV7-8 with TRBJ1-3; D call uncertain. This CDR3 region has 15 residues. Trimming pared 8 bases from V and 4 bases from J, leaving 18 bases between. Looked up from germline, CDR1 is SGHVS and CDR2 is FQNEAQ. CDR3 amino acids: CASGGSRAAGNTIYF. CDR3 nucleotide sequence: TGTGCCAGCGGAGGATCGCGGGCAGCCGGAAACACCATATATTTT.

The chain employs TRBV5-1 and TRBJ2-5; 7 nucleotides line up with TRBD2. J was trimmed by 5 bases and V by 0 bases; bases with no gene match: 10. From germline, CDR1 is SGHRS and CDR2 YFSETQ. CDR3 length: 16 amino acids. CDR3 bases: TGCGCCAGCAGCTTGGTAGTGGGAGCGGGGCTGGAGACCCAGTACTTC. It specifies CASSLVVGAGLETQYF.

The chain joins TRBV7-2 to TRBJ2-5; weak D call: TRBD2 (5 bases). Per germline, CDR1 SGHTA and CDR2 FQGNSA. This CDR3 spans 14 amino acids. The ends were cut back, 5 bases at V and 3 bases at J, with 13 bases in the middle. The CDR3 DNA sequence: TGTGCCAGCAGCCCCGCAGTGGGAGAAGAGACCCAGTACTTC. Encoded protein: CASSPAVGEETQYF.

This clone was recorded only once. The CDR3 sequence: CASSLADSHSPLHF. CDR3 in DNA: TGTGCCAGCAGCTTGGCGGACAGTCATTCACCCCTCCACTTT. This sequence joins TRBV5-6 and TRBJ1-6; possibly TRBD1 for D (6 bases). V gave up 0 bases and J gave up 8 bases, with 9 bases separating them. The CDR3 is 14 amino acids. The germline V gene encodes CDR1 SGHDT and CDR2 YYEEEE. Together with reference TRBV5-6 and TRBJ1-6, the CDR3 gives the full variable domain: DAGVTQSPTHLIKTRGQQVTLRCSPKSGHDTVSWYQQALGQGPQFIFQYYEEEERQRGNFPDRFSGHQFPNYSSELNVNALLLGDSALYLCASSLADSHSPLHFGNGTRLTVT.

The chain couples TRBV28 to TRBJ1-2; 7 bases fit TRBD1. The V gene's germline CDR1 is MDHEN and CDR2 SYDVKM. This CDR3 has 14 amino acids. With V trimmed by 6 bases and J by 8 bases, 12 bases remained unmatched. Here the CDR3 DNA reads TGTGCCAGCAGATACTTAAGGGGGCAGGAGGGCTACACCTTC. As protein: CASRYLRGQEGYTF.

The gene calls are TRBV30 and TRBJ2-3; 9 nucleotides match TRBD2. The CDR3 sequence is 14 residues long. The V gene's germline CDR1 is GTSNPN and CDR2 SVGIG (reference sequence). After removal of 5 bases from V and 3 bases from J, the junction contained 6 bases not matched to a gene. CDR3 sequence (DNA): TGTGCCTGGGCGCGGGGGGGCAGAACAGATACGCAGTATTTT. Protein sequence: CAWARGGRTDTQYF.

The chain combines TRBV7-9 with TRBJ2-7, with D perhaps matching TRBD1 (6 bases). The CDR3 loop spans 14 amino acids. V lost 3 bases and J 6 bases, leaving 15 bases between the germline ends. Germline V lookup: CDR1 SEHNR, CDR2 FQNEAQ (reference sequence). Here the CDR3 DNA reads TGTGCCAGCAGCTTTCGGGACACGGCGATCGAGCAGTACTTC. This codes for CASSFRDTAIEQYF.

The CDR3 is CASSAGKTNEKLFF. CDR3 DNA sequence: TGTGCCAGCAGCGCAGGAAAAACTAATGAAAAACTGTTTTTT. The V gene is TRBV5-4, the J gene TRBJ1-4; D is uncertain. The V end was cut by 4 bases, the J end by 1 base, with 8 bases between. This CDR3 contains 14 residues. Germline V gives CDR1 SGHNT, CDR2 YYREEE (reference sequence).

This clone has a single count. This chain links TRBV11-2 with TRBJ1-3, with unresolved D. Trimming cost V 5 bases and J 1 base, with 9 bases left between them. Per germline, CDR1 SGHAT and CDR2 FQNNGV. This CDR3 has 14 residues. The CDR3 is CASSATMSGNTIYF. The CDR3 bases are TGTGCCAGCAGCGCGACTATGTCTGGAAACACCATATATTTT.

The J gene is TRBJ1-1, the V gene TRBV4-2; possibly TRBD1 for D (5 bases). The CDR3 has 13 residues. CDR1 LGHNA and CDR2 YNFKEQ come from the germline V gene. The V gene lost 1 base and the J gene lost 11 bases, with 14 bases spanning the gap. The CDR3 region is CASSQARVLSAFF. CDR3 coding DNA: TGTGCCAGCAGCCAAGCCAGGGTGTTGTCTGCTTTCTTT.

The chain joins TRBV27 to TRBJ2-1; the D gene is possibly TRBD1 (7 bases). CDR1 is MNHEY and CDR2 is SMNVEV in the germline V gene (reference sequence). Trimming took off 2 bases at V and 2 bases at J, with 13 bases between the two ends. The CDR3 covers 16 residues. This CDR3 is CASSLPSRGAYNEQFF. The CDR3 bases are TGTGCCAGCAGTTTACCCTCCAGGGGGGCCTACAATGAGCAGTTCTTC.